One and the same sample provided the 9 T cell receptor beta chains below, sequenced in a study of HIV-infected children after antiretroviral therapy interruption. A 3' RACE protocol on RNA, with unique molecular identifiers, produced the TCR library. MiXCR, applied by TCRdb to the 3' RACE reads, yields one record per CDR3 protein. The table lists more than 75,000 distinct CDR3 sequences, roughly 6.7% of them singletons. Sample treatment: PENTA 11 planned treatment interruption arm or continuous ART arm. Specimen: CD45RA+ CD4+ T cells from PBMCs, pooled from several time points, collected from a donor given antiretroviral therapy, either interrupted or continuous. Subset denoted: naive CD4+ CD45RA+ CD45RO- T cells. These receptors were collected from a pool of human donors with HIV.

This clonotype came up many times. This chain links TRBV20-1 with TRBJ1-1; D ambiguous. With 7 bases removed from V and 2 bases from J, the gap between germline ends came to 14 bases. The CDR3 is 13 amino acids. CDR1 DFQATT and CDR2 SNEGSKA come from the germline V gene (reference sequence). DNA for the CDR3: TGCAGTGTCCCGTCCCGGGTTAACACTGAAGCTTTCTTT. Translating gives CSVPSRVNTEAFF.

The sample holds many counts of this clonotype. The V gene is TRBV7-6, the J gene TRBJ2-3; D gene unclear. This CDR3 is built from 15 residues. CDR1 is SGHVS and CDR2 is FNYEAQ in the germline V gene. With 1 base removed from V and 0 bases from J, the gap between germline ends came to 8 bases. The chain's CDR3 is CASSLEPPSTDTQYF. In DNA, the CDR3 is TGTGCCAGCAGCTTAGAGCCCCCGAGCACAGATACGCAGTATTTT.

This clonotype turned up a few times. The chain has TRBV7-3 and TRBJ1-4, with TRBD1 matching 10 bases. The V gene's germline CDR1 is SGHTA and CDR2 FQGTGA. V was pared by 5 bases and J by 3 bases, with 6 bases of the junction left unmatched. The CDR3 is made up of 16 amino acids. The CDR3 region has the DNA TGTGCCAGCAGCCTATACGACAGGGGGCCTAATGAAAAACTGTTTTTT. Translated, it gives CASSLYDRGPNEKLFF.

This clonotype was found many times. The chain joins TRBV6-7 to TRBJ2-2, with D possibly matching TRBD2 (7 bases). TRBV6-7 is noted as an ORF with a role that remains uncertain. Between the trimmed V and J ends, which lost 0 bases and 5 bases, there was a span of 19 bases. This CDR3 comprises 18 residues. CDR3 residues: CASSYSTPGGAFTGELFF. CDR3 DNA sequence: TGTGCCAGCAGTTACTCCACCCCGGGGGGCGCATTTACCGGGGAGCTGTTTTTT.

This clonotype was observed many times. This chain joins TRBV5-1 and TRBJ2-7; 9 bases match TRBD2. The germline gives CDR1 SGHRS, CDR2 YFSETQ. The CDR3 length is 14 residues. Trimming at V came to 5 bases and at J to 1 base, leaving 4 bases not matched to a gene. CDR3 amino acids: CASRLSGRSYEQYF. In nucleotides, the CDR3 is TGCGCCAGCAGACTAAGCGGGAGGTCCTACGAGCAGTACTTC.

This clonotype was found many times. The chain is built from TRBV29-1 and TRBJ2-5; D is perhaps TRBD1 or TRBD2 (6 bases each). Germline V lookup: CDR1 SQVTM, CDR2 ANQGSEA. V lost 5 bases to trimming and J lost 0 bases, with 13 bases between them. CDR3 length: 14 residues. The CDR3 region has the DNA TGCAGCGTTAGGGGGAGGTTGTACCAAGAGACCCAGTACTTC. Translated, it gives CSVRGRLYQETQYF.

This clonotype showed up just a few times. The CDR3 region has the DNA TGTGCCACCAGCAGTAAAAGACAGGGAAGCTCCTACGAGCAGTACTTC. Translating gives CATSSKRQGSSYEQYF. This chain uses TRBV15 with TRBJ2-7; 7 positions match TRBD1. The CDR3 spans 16 residues. J gave up 0 bases and V 3 bases, and 8 bases lay outside the gene matches. Per the germline V gene, CDR1 is LNHNV and CDR2 is YYDKDF (reference sequence).

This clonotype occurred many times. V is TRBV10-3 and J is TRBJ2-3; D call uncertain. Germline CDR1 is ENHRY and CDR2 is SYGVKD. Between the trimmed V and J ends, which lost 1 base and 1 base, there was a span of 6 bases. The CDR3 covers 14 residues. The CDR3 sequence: CAISEWGRTDTQYF. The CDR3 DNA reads TGTGCCATCAGTGAGTGGGGTCGCACAGATACGCAGTATTTT.

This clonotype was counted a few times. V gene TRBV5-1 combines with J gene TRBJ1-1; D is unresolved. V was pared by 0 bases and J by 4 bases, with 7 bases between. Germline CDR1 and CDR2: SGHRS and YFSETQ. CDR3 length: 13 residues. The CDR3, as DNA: TGCGCCAGCAGCTTGGGCCCCTCCACTGAAGCTTTCTTT. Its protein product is CASSLGPSTEAFF. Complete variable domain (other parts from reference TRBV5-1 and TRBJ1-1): KAGVTQTPRYLIKTRGQQVTLSCSPISGHRSVSWYQQTPGQGLQFLFEYFSETQRNKGNFPGRFSGRQFSNSRSEMNVSTLELGDSALYLCASSLGPSTEAFFGQGTRLTVV.